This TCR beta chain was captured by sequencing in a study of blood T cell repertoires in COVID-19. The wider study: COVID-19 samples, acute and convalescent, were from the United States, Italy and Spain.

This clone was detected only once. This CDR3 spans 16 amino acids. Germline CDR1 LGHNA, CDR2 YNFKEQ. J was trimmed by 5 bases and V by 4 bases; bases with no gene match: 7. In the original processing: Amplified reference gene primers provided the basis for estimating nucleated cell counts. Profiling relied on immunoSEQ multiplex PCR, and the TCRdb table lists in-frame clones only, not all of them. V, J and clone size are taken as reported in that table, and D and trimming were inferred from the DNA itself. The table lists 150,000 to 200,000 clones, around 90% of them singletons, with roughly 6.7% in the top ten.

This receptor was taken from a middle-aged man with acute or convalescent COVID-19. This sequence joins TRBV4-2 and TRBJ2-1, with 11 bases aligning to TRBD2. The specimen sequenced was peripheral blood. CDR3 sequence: CASSRSGTSGDNEQFF. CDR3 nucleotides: TGTGCCAGCAGCCGCTCCGGGACTAGCGGAGACAATGAGCAGTTCTTC.